Shown below are 24 T cell receptor beta chains from a single sample sequenced in a study of CD8+ T cells in alopecia areata. Reverse transcription of extracted RNA yielded cDNA, which provided the sequencing template. Using immunoSEQ multiplex PCR, the repertoire was profiled, and TCRdb retains in-frame clones only, with some absent. The repertoire includes more than 200,000 clones, approximately 72% of them detected once, and roughly 1.2% sits in the top ten. Treatment specified: oral pan-JAK inhibitor, 5-10 mg twice daily. The sequencing here drew on CD4+ T cells sorted from blood, taken at week 44, from a patient treated with tofacitinib. The receptors derive from a human donor with alopecia areata.

The chain recombines TRBV7-6 with TRBJ2-1; D possibly corresponds to TRBD2 (6 bases). V lost 1 base, J lost 6 bases, and 13 bases lay in between. There are 15 residues in the CDR3. Germline lookup yields CDR1 SGHVS and CDR2 FNYEAQ. DNA for the CDR3: TGTGCCAGCAGCTTAGGCTCTACTAGCTTCAATGAGCAGTTCTTC. It encodes CASSLGSTSFNEQFF.

The chain has TRBV7-8 and TRBJ1-3; D may be TRBD1 (6 bases). The CDR3 spans 16 residues. V lost 5 bases, J lost 4 bases, and 18 bases lay in between. CDR1 and CDR2 from the germline V gene are SGHVS and FQNEAQ. The CDR3 nucleotides are TGTGCCAGCAGCCCGAACAGGGCCCTTTGGGGAAACACCATATATTTT. It yields the protein CASSPNRALWGNTIYF.

This chain connects TRBV19 to TRBJ2-4, with 9 bases that match TRBD1. V trimming: 1 base; J trimming: 3 bases; junction bases outside the gene matches: 4. Germline CDR1 and CDR2: LNHDA and SQIVND (reference sequence). The CDR3 contains 16 residues. The CDR3 nucleotides read TGTGCCAGTAGTATAGTGGGACAGGGACACAAAAACATTCAGTACTTC. Translated: CASSIVGQGHKNIQYF. The full variable domain, in which reference TRBV19 and TRBJ2-4 provide the parts outside the CDR3, is DGGITQSPKYLFRKEGQNVTLSCEQNLNHDAMYWYRQDPGQGLRLIYYSQIVNDFQKGDIAEGYSVSREKKESFPLTVTSAQKNPTAFYLCASSIVGQGHKNIQYFGAGTRLSVL.

The chain has TRBV23-1 and TRBJ1-5; D remains unclear. Being an ORF, TRBV23-1 has a function that is uncertain. The CDR3 is 15 residues long. Between the trimmed V and J ends, which lost 3 bases and 2 bases, there was a span of 11 bases. CDR3 coding DNA: TGCGCCAGCAGTCATGCCCCAATCGGCAATCAGCCCCAGCATTTT. It is translated as CASSHAPIGNQPQHF.

The chain carries TRBV10-3 and TRBJ2-1; maybe TRBD2 (5 bases). Trimming shortened V by 5 bases and J by 8 bases, and 13 bases separated the two germline ends. CDR3 length: 13 amino acids. Germline CDR1 reads ENHRY; CDR2 reads SYGVKD. The CDR3 nucleotides read TGTGCCATCAGTCGTTCGGACTCCTATGAGCAGTTCTTC. The encoded protein is CAISRSDSYEQFF.

The J gene is TRBJ2-7, the V gene TRBV20-1; weak D call: TRBD1 (5 bases). The CDR3 is 11 amino acids. Trimming pared 6 bases from V and 3 bases from J, leaving 9 bases between. CDR1 and CDR2 from the germline V gene are DFQATT and SNEGSKA (reference sequence). The CDR3 loop reads CSATDVYEQYF. CDR3 sequence (DNA): TGCAGTGCGACAGACGTCTACGAGCAGTACTTC.

This clone was counted a single time. In DNA, the CDR3 is TGCAGCGTGGGCGGAGGACTCGGGGAAAAACTGTTTTTT. Its translation: CSVGGGLGEKLFF. This rearrangement joins TRBV29-1 to TRBJ1-4; the D is unclear. The CDR3 has 13 amino acids. Trimming cost V 6 bases and J 8 bases, with 16 bases left between them. The germline gives CDR1 SQVTM, CDR2 ANQGSEA.

The CDR3 spells CASRTGSTDTQYF. CDR3 sequence (DNA): TGTGCCAGCAGGACCGGCAGCACAGATACGCAGTATTTT. The rearrangement links TRBV2 to TRBJ2-3; D ambiguous. CDR1 is SNHLY, CDR2 FYNNEI, per germline. The V end was cut by 6 bases, the J end by 0 bases, with 7 bases between. The CDR3 contains 13 residues. Using reference TRBV2 and TRBJ2-3 for the parts outside the CDR3, the full variable domain is EPEVTQTPSHQVTQMGQEVILRCVPISNHLYFYWYRQILGQKVEFLVSFYNNEISEKSEIFDDQFSVERPDGSNFTLKIRSTKLEDSAMYFCASRTGSTDTQYFGPGTRLTVL.

CDR3 nucleotide sequence: TGCAGCGGGGTAGCCAAAAACATTCAGTACTTC. This sequence encodes CSGVAKNIQYF. The chain joins TRBV29-1 to TRBJ2-4, with D hard to call. Germline assignment: CDR1 SQVTM and CDR2 ANQGSEA. With 7 bases removed from V and 0 bases from J, the gap between germline ends came to 4 bases. The CDR3 loop spans 11 amino acids.

This clone has ten or more counts. The V gene is TRBV5-1, the J gene TRBJ2-7; D unresolved. Germline V lookup: CDR1 SGHRS, CDR2 YFSETQ. The CDR3 runs to 13 residues. V lost 0 bases to trimming and J lost 7 bases, with 11 bases between them. The CDR3 bases are TGCGCCAGCAGCTTGGCCGTAGAAGGGGAGCAGTACTTC. Translating gives CASSLAVEGEQYF.

In its sample, this clone was seen a few times. The chain links TRBV10-3 to TRBJ1-5; TRBD1 matches 7 bases. V lost 8 bases to trimming and J lost 2 bases; unmatched junction nucleotides: 9. CDR1 is ENHRY and CDR2 is SYGVKD in the germline V gene. The CDR3 loop spans 15 amino acids. The chain's CDR3 is CAIGVGTAGNQPQHF. DNA for the CDR3: TGTGCCATCGGAGTCGGGACAGCAGGCAATCAGCCCCAGCATTTT.

The chain joins TRBV4-3 to TRBJ1-4; a weak D match, TRBD1 (5 bases). The CDR3 is made up of 14 amino acids. V lost 5 bases and J lost 6, with 13 bases in between. Germline CDR1 is LGHNA and CDR2 is YSLEER. CDR3 amino acids: CASSKAGGDEKLFF. CDR3 in DNA: TGCGCCAGCAGCAAAGCGGGGGGGGATGAAAAACTGTTTTTT.

The V and J genes are TRBV15 and TRBJ1-1, with unresolved D. CDR3 length: 13 residues. CDR1 and CDR2 from the germline V gene are LNHNV and YYDKDF (reference sequence). Trimming shortened V by 0 bases and J by 10 bases, and 12 bases separated the two germline ends. This CDR3 reads CATSRDYGDGAFF. The CDR3 DNA is TGTGCCACCAGCAGAGATTACGGGGATGGAGCTTTCTTT.

V is TRBV7-3 and J is TRBJ2-1, with D unclear. Germline V gene data show CDR1 as SGHTA and CDR2 as FQGTGA. The V end lost 5 bases, the J end lost 8 bases, and 13 bases lay between the germline ends. The CDR3 has 13 amino acids. CDR3 loop: CASSLTTRDEQFF. CDR3 nucleotides: TGTGCCAGCAGCCTCACCACTCGCGATGAGCAGTTCTTC.

This clone appeared a few times. The chain carries TRBV4-1 and TRBJ1-5; no reliable D call. Per the germline V gene, CDR1 is MGHRA and CDR2 is YSYEKL. Trimming removed 1 base from V and 10 bases from J, with 11 bases in between. CDR3 size: 13 residues. The CDR3 DNA is TGCGCCAGCAGCCAAGTCAAGGCGGGACCCCAGCATTTT. This codes for CASSQVKAGPQHF.

V is TRBV5-1 and J is TRBJ2-7; either TRBD1 or TRBD2 may supply D (5 bases each). Trimming removed 4 bases from V and 2 bases from J, with 13 bases in between. CDR3 length: 14 amino acids. Germline loops: CDR1 SGHRS, CDR2 YFSETQ. CDR3 in DNA: TGCGCCAGCAGCGATGGGACGGGTCCCTACGAGCAGTACTTC. Its protein is CASSDGTGPYEQYF.

This clone was counted only a few times. The V and J genes are TRBV7-2 and TRBJ1-6; a possible D gene is TRBD1 (5 bases). Germline-derived CDR1 and CDR2 are SGHTA and FQGNSA. Deletions cut 5 bases from V and 14 bases from J, with 19 bases between. The CDR3 sequence is 14 residues long. The CDR3, as DNA: TGTGCCAGCAGCCGTAGTAGGGACCGGGGGGCCCTCCACTTT. This codes for CASSRSRDRGALHF. The complete variable domain, with remaining parts taken from reference TRBV7-2 and TRBJ1-6, reads GAGVSQSPSNKVTEKGKDVELRCDPISGHTALYWYRQSLGQGLEFLIYFQGNSAPDKSGLPSDRFSAERTGGSVSTLTIQRTQQEDSAVYLCASSRSRDRGALHFGNGTRLTVT.

CDR3: CASSTGTAWRTF. CDR3 DNA: TGTGCCAGCAGTACCGGGACCGCTTGGCGCACCTTC. The genes are TRBV2 and TRBJ1-2, with D tentatively TRBD1 (5 bases). The CDR3 runs to 12 residues. The V end lost 5 bases, the J end lost 13 bases, and 17 bases lay between the germline ends. The germline gives CDR1 SNHLY, CDR2 FYNNEI.

This chain connects TRBV19 to TRBJ2-3; D unclear. The V end lost 5 bases, the J end lost 2 bases, and 11 bases lay between the germline ends. Germline V CDR1 and CDR2: LNHDA, SQIVND (reference sequence). The CDR3 runs to 14 residues. The CDR3: CASSSESYTDTQYF. CDR3 bases: TGTGCCAGTAGTTCAGAGAGCTACACAGATACGCAGTATTTT.

V is TRBV19 and J is TRBJ1-4, with D maybe TRBD1 (5 bases). The CDR3 is 11 amino acids. Germline V gives CDR1 LNHDA, CDR2 SQIVND (reference sequence). V lost 10 bases to trimming and J lost 12 bases, with 15 bases between them. The CDR3 region is CATGHPLELFF. Here the CDR3 DNA reads TGTGCCACCGGACACCCTCTCGAACTGTTTTTT.

The chain uses TRBV5-1 and TRBJ2-1; 14 bases are shared with TRBD2. The CDR3 has 18 residues. Germline CDR1 and CDR2: SGHRS and YFSETQ. V lost 0 bases to trimming and J lost 7 bases; unmatched junction nucleotides: 9. The CDR3 protein is CASSLGRTSGGQENEQFF. CDR3 coding DNA: TGCGCCAGCAGCTTGGGACGGACTAGCGGGGGGCAAGAAAATGAGCAGTTCTTC.

This chain connects TRBV27 to TRBJ1-1; possibly TRBD1 for D (6 bases). Deletions cut 6 bases from V and 4 bases from J, with 15 bases between. The CDR3 totals 14 residues. Germline V gene lookup returns CDR1 MNHEY and CDR2 SMNVEV (reference sequence). The CDR3 is CASRKRTGSTEAFF. DNA of the CDR3: TGTGCCAGCAGAAAACGAACAGGGAGCACTGAAGCTTTCTTT.

V usage is TRBV27 and J usage is TRBJ1-5, with 7 bases fitting TRBD1. This CDR3 spans 20 amino acids. CDR1 MNHEY and CDR2 SMNVEV come from the germline V gene (reference sequence). The ends lost 6 bases at V and 0 bases at J; junction bases unmatched: 20. CDR3 protein: CASSPEPPGGWDRSNQPQHF. The CDR3 DNA follows: TGTGCCAGCAGCCCAGAACCTCCAGGGGGATGGGATCGTAGCAATCAGCCCCAGCATTTT.

V usage is TRBV5-6 and J usage is TRBJ2-5; 12 bases match TRBD1. CDR1 is SGHDT, CDR2 YYEEEE, per germline. Trimming at V came to 4 bases and at J to 5 bases, leaving 6 bases not matched to a gene. The CDR3 loop spans 15 amino acids. As DNA, the CDR3 is TGTGCCAGCAGCACCCGGGACAGGGGGCGGGAGACCCAGTACTTC. Translating gives CASSTRDRGRETQYF.